The 27 T cell receptor beta chains in this list originate from one sample, sequenced in a study of T-cell memory formation after mild COVID-19. TCRdb called the 5' RACE reads again in MiXCR, with one record for every CDR3 protein. The data contain 390,000 or so distinct CDR3 sequences, approximately 15% of them seen just once; the ten biggest clones take up about 22%. Sequenced: PBMCs or a T cell subset sorted from them (not recorded which). The receptors stem from a man aged 18-30 years who had mild COVID-19 (a few samples of this study predate the infection). Cell type and time point are not known.

This clonotype was detected many times. The V call is TRBV3-1, the J call TRBJ2-3; D gene unclear. From germline, CDR1 is LGHDT and CDR2 YNNKEL (reference sequence). The CDR3 is 11 residues long. Trimming pared 1 base from V and 4 bases from J, leaving 0 bases between. The CDR3 reads CASSQADTQYF. The DNA for the CDR3 is TGTGCCAGCAGCCAAGCAGATACGCAGTATTTT.

The chain uses TRBV3-1 and TRBJ1-1; D not resolved. CDR1 is LGHDT, CDR2 YNNKEL, per germline (reference sequence). This CDR3 contains 14 residues. Trimming removed 3 bases at V and 5 bases at J, with 13 bases between. CDR3 sequence: CASSHSDGRTEAFF. The CDR3 DNA reads as TGTGCCAGCAGCCACTCGGACGGCAGGACTGAAGCTTTCTTT. Full variable domain (rest looked up from reference TRBV3-1 and TRBJ1-1): DTAVSQTPKYLVTQMGNDKSIKCEQNLGHDTMYWYKQDSKKFLKIMFSYNNKELIINETVPNRFSPKSPDKAHLNLHINSLELGDSAVYFCASSHSDGRTEAFFGQGTRLTVV.

Remarks on this clonotype: At one boundary the junction diverges from the germline segment, which might be a read error. The chain combines TRBV7-9 with TRBJ2-3; possibly TRBD1 for D (6 bases). This CDR3 is 12 amino acids long. The germline gives CDR1 SEHNR, CDR2 FQNEAQ (reference sequence). The CDR3 DNA reads TGTGCCAGCAGCTTTGGGGGCCCTGAGAAGGATTTT. Its translation is CASSFGGPEKDF.

This clonotype was counted only a few times. This chain joins TRBV5-1 and TRBJ2-7, with TRBD2 matching 8 bases. Per the germline V gene, CDR1 is SGHRS and CDR2 is YFSETQ. J gave up 4 bases and V 0 bases, and 6 bases lay outside the gene matches. The CDR3 is made up of 15 amino acids. CDR3 protein: CASSLAGGAEYEQYF. For the CDR3, the DNA is TGCGCCAGCAGCTTGGCCGGGGGGGCCGAATACGAGCAGTACTTC.

This clonotype has at least ten counts. The rearrangement uses TRBV5-1 and TRBJ2-1; 8 bases match TRBD2. The V and J ends lost 3 bases and 0 bases, in that order; junction bases with no gene match: 8. Germline V gene data show CDR1 as SGHRS and CDR2 as YFSETQ. The CDR3 extends over 17 amino acids. In nucleotides, the CDR3 is TGCGCCAGCAGCTGGGGGTTAGCGGGGAGCTCCTACAATGAGCAGTTCTTC. This codes for CASSWGLAGSSYNEQFF. The full variable domain, with the rest looked up from reference TRBV5-1 and TRBJ2-1, is KAGVTQTPRYLIKTRGQQVTLSCSPISGHRSVSWYQQTPGQGLQFLFEYFSETQRNKGNFPGRFSGRQFSNSRSEMNVSTLELGDSALYLCASSWGLAGSSYNEQFFGPGTRLTVL.

The chain combines TRBV7-9 with TRBJ2-3; no firm D call. Germline V gene sequence: CDR1 SEHNR, CDR2 FQNEAQ (reference sequence). There are 12 residues in the CDR3. V was pared by 11 bases and J by 3 bases, with 12 bases between. The CDR3 here is CALNLLTDTQYF. The CDR3 DNA is TGTGCCCTCAACCTCCTAACAGATACGCAGTATTTT.

The V and J genes are TRBV5-4 and TRBJ1-1; D is possibly TRBD1 (5 bases). The CDR3 extends over 15 amino acids. Looked up from germline, CDR1 is SGHNT and CDR2 is YYREEE (reference sequence). V lost 1 base, J lost 0 bases, and 10 bases lay in between. CDR3 sequence: CASSLFKGMNTEAFF. The CDR3 nucleotides are TGTGCCAGCAGCTTGTTTAAGGGGATGAACACTGAAGCTTTCTTT.

This clonotype has only a few counts. The chain is built from TRBV5-4 and TRBJ1-2; D is ambiguous. The germline V gene encodes CDR1 SGHNT and CDR2 YYREEE (reference sequence). CDR3 length: 16 residues. V shed 2 bases and J shed 2 bases, with 16 bases lying between them. The chain's CDR3 is CASSFGEQPLNYGYTF. CDR3 coding DNA: TGTGCCAGCAGCTTTGGAGAGCAGCCCCTGAACTATGGCTACACCTTC. The full variable domain, rest sourced from reference TRBV5-4 and TRBJ1-2, is ETGVTQSPTHLIKTRGQQVTLRCSSQSGHNTVSWYQQALGQGPQFIFQYYREEENGRGNFPPRFSGLQFPNYSSELNVNALELDDSALYLCASSFGEQPLNYGYTFGSGTRLTVV.

Only a few counts were recorded for this clonotype. The V call is TRBV7-6, the J call TRBJ2-7; no firm D call. Trimming removed 4 bases from V and 3 bases from J, with 10 bases in between. This CDR3 spans 13 amino acids. CDR1 is SGHVS and CDR2 is FNYEAQ in the germline V gene. CDR3 in DNA: TGTGCCAGCAGCTCCTCTCCGGACTACGAGCAGTACTTC. It codes for CASSSSPDYEQYF.

V is TRBV19 and J is TRBJ2-1; TRBD2 agrees at 9 bases. The CDR3 spans 17 residues. The V gene end was trimmed by 5 bases and the J gene end by 0 bases; junction bases not matched to a gene: 8. Germline CDR1 LNHDA, CDR2 SQIVND (reference sequence). The chain's CDR3 is CASSPPVAGVSYNEQFF. For the CDR3, the DNA is TGTGCCAGTAGTCCTCCTGTAGCGGGGGTCTCCTACAATGAGCAGTTCTTC.

In this sample, this clonotype turned up a few times. J is TRBJ2-5 and V is TRBV7-7; D possibly matches TRBD1 or TRBD2 (6 bases each). Germline-derived CDR1 and CDR2 are SSHAT and FNYEAQ (reference sequence). Deletions cut 5 bases from V and 2 bases from J, with 18 bases between. CDR3 length equals 16 residues. The CDR3 sequence is CASSGRIGGQQETQYF. DNA for the CDR3: TGTGCCAGCAGCGGCCGGATTGGGGGGCAACAAGAGACCCAGTACTTC.

The gene calls are TRBV18 and TRBJ2-4; D is unresolved. CDR1 and CDR2 (germline): KGHSH, LQKENI. The CDR3 spans 13 residues. Trimming cost V 3 bases and J 5 bases, with 8 bases left between them. The CDR3 here is CASSPTAQNIQYF. The CDR3 region has the DNA TGTGCCAGCTCACCCACCGCCCAAAACATTCAGTACTTC.

A few counts support this clonotype. The rearrangement uses TRBV5-5 and TRBJ2-3; possible D gene TRBD1, 5 bases. The CDR3 is 16 residues long. Germline CDR1 is SGHKS and CDR2 is YYEKEE (reference sequence). V lost 2 bases to trimming and J lost 1 base, with 14 bases between them. The CDR3 is CASSFRRTGRTDTQYF. The CDR3 nucleotides read TGTGCCAGCAGCTTCCGACGTACAGGCCGCACAGATACGCAGTATTTT.

The V gene is TRBV24-1, the J gene TRBJ1-1, with D possibly matching TRBD1 (5 bases). This CDR3 region has 12 residues. From germline, CDR1 is KGHDR and CDR2 SFDVKD. V was clipped by 12 bases and J by 1 base, with 11 bases between them. The CDR3 loop is CAPWGSNTEAFF. The CDR3 DNA reads as TGTGCCCCCTGGGGGTCGAACACTGAAGCTTTCTTT.

In its sample, this clonotype was seen a few times. The gene calls are TRBV24-1 and TRBJ2-2; maybe TRBD2 (6 bases). CDR1 KGHDR and CDR2 SFDVKD come from the germline V gene. The CDR3 has 16 residues. Trimming took 4 bases from V and 5 from J, leaving 16 bases between them. CDR3 in DNA: TGTGCCACCAGTGACCGACAGTCGGGGGATACCGGGGAGCTGTTTTTT. Residues: CATSDRQSGDTGELFF.

The rearrangement links TRBV18 to TRBJ1-1; 8 bases are shared with TRBD1. The CDR3 is made up of 16 amino acids. V was pared by 1 base and J by 5 bases, with 9 bases of the junction left unmatched. The germline V gene has CDR1 KGHSH and CDR2 LQKENI. The CDR3 DNA reads TGTGCCAGCTCACCACGGCTACAGGGGGTAGAAACTGAAGCTTTCTTT. This sequence encodes CASSPRLQGVETEAFF.

This clonotype was counted between two and nine times. The rearrangement joins TRBV29-1 to TRBJ2-3, with 15 bases lining up with TRBD2. CDR3 size: 14 residues. Trimming cost V 8 bases and J 6 bases; bases outside gene matches: 6. The germline gives CDR1 SQVTM, CDR2 ANQGSEA. Written as DNA, the CDR3 is TGCAGCTCGGGACTAGCGGGGGGCGAGGATACGCAGTATTTT. As protein: CSSGLAGGEDTQYF.

This clonotype has a handful of counts. The chain employs TRBV7-9 and TRBJ2-7; D may be TRBD2 (6 bases). The germline gives CDR1 SEHNR, CDR2 FQNEAQ (reference sequence). Trimming removed 5 bases at V and 6 bases at J, with 23 bases between. This CDR3 is 16 amino acids long. This CDR3 reads CASSPSKRRGLCEQYF. The CDR3 DNA reads as TGTGCCAGCAGCCCCTCGAAGAGGAGGGGACTCTGCGAGCAGTACTTC.

This clonotype was seen ten or more times. The chain couples TRBV6-6 to TRBJ1-2; D may be TRBD1 (6 bases). CDR3 length: 16 amino acids. The V gene's germline CDR1 is MNHNY and CDR2 SVGAGI (reference sequence). V was trimmed by 5 bases and J by 1 base, leaving 17 bases between them. The CDR3 nucleotides are TGTGCCAGCAGTGACGGAGGGGAAGGGGGTAACTATGGCTACACCTTC. Amino acids: CASSDGGEGGNYGYTF.

V gene TRBV11-3 combines with J gene TRBJ2-5; D unresolved. The germline V and J ends were trimmed by 5 bases and 5 bases, with 9 bases remaining between them. This CDR3 is built from 12 residues. The germline V gene has CDR1 SGHNT and CDR2 YENEEA. In DNA, the CDR3 is TGTGCCAGCAGCCCGGGTACGGAGACCCAGTACTTC. Encoded protein: CASSPGTETQYF.

V and J are TRBV7-2 and TRBJ1-4; D gene unclear. Germline CDR1 reads SGHTA; CDR2 reads FQGNSA. CDR3 length: 13 amino acids. Trimming pared 6 bases from V and 0 bases from J, leaving 5 bases between. The CDR3 sequence: CASSRATNEKLFF. DNA for the CDR3: TGTGCCAGCAGTAGGGCAACTAATGAAAAACTGTTTTTT.

A few counts support this clonotype. This chain connects TRBV21-1 to TRBJ2-7; the tabulated D call, TRBD1, remains unverified against the DNA. TRBV21-1 is assigned pseudogene status. The CDR3 runs 14 residues. CDR3 residues: CASSNRGFPYEQYF. CDR3 DNA sequence: TGTGCCAGCAGCAATAGGGGCTTCCCCTACGAGCAGTACTTC.

This clonotype was seen a handful of times. In DNA form, the CDR3 reads TGTGCCAGCAGCGTTGGAGGGCAGGGATCCTACGAGCAGTACTTC. Protein product: CASSVGGQGSYEQYF. V and J are TRBV9 and TRBJ2-7, with D possibly matching TRBD2 (6 bases). This CDR3 comprises 15 residues. The germline V gene encodes CDR1 SGDLS and CDR2 YYNGEE. Trimming pared 2 bases from V and 1 base from J, leaving 13 bases between.

The sample holds a few counts of this clonotype. The CDR3 DNA sequence: TGCGCCAGCAGCCAAGCCCCCGCGGGGGGGCGTTTGGCCCAGTACTTC. Translation: CASSQAPAGGRLAQYF. The chain joins TRBV4-1 to TRBJ2-5, with TRBD2 identical over 9 bases. Germline lookup yields CDR1 MGHRA and CDR2 YSYEKL. Trimming cost V 1 base and J 9 bases; bases outside gene matches: 12. This CDR3 region has 16 residues.

Only a few counts were recorded for this clonotype. The V gene is TRBV2, the J gene TRBJ2-2; D is unclear. V lost 3 bases and J 3 bases, leaving 14 bases between the germline ends. Germline CDR1 is SNHLY and CDR2 is FYNNEI. The CDR3 has 16 amino acids. This CDR3 is CASSEIGVAHTGELFF. The CDR3 nucleotides read TGTGCCAGCAGTGAGATTGGGGTAGCCCACACCGGGGAGCTGTTTTTT.

The V call is TRBV20-1, the J call TRBJ2-1; D remains unclear. The CDR3 extends over 14 amino acids. Germline-derived CDR1 and CDR2 are DFQATT and SNEGSKA (reference sequence). V was pared by 3 bases and J by 5 bases, with 14 bases between. The CDR3 DNA follows: TGCAGTGCTAGTGGCCTATCGACGGACAATGAGCAGTTCTTC. Translating it yields CSASGLSTDNEQFF.

This chain joins TRBV7-9 and TRBJ2-7, with D uncertain. Trimming removed 5 bases from V and 6 bases from J, with 14 bases in between. This CDR3 comprises 13 residues. Germline V gene lookup returns CDR1 SEHNR and CDR2 FQNEAQ (reference sequence). The CDR3 DNA follows: TGTGCCAGCAGCCCCTCCAAAAGAGGCGAGCAGTACGTC. This sequence encodes CASSPSKRGEQYV.